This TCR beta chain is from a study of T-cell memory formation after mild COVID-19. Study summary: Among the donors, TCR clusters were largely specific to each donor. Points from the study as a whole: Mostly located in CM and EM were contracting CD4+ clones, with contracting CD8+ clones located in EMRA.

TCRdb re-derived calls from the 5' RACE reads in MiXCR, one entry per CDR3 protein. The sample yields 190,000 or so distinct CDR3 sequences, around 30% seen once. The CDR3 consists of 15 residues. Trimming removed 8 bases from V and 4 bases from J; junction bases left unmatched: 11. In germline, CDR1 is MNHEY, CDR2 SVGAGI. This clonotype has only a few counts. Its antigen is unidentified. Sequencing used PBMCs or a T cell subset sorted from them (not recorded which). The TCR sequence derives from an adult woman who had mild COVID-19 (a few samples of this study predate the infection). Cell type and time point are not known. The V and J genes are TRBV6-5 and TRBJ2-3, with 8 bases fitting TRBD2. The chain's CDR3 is CASGLSGRSADTQYF. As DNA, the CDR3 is TGTGCCAGCGGACTGAGCGGGAGAAGCGCAGATACGCAGTATTTT.